This TCR beta chain was sequenced for a study of OX40 agonist ivuxolimab in advanced cancers. The study, taken as a whole, reports: Individuals who were partial responders at 0.1-3.0 mg/kg had clonal expansion that ranked among the lowest. The study found that CD8+ T cells averaged more expanded clones than CD4+. Both blood CD4+ and CD8+ T cells showed clonal growth by week 6 at 0.1 to 3.0 mg/kg.

Here immunoSEQ multiplex PCR was the method, and the copy in TCRdb shows in-frame clones only, minus some. The table has 9,500 to 15,000 clones, 65% to 75% seen once; the top ten hold approximately 12%. This CDR3 comprises 15 residues. Trimming stripped 2 bases from V and 5 bases from J, with 12 bases between. Germline assignment: CDR1 MRHNA and CDR2 SNTAGT. With regard to this clone: The antigen remains undetermined.

The TCR was taken from an adult with an advanced solid tumor such as melanoma, head and neck, liver or kidney cancer. The rearrangement uses TRBV6-4 and TRBJ2-2; D is ambiguous. The input for sequencing was CD4+ or CD8+ T cells sorted from blood, taken in a trial of the OX40 agonist ivuxolimab. The CDR3 nucleotides are TGTGCCAGCAGTGACGGGATAATGGGGACCGGGGAGCTGTTTTTT. Amino acids: CASSDGIMGTGELFF.